This T cell receptor beta chain was found in a study of sequential checkpoint blockade in melanoma. Study-level background: After both sequences, patients received maintenance nivolumab.

Repertoires were generated with immunoSEQ multiplex PCR, while TCRdb's copy carries only in-frame clones and drops some. Seen here are some 30,000 clones, 80% to 90% observed once, and the top ten hold over 20%. The CDR3 extends over 16 amino acids. Trimming removed 0 bases from V and 8 bases from J, with 17 bases in between. Germline CDR1 SGDLS, CDR2 YYNGEE. As for treatment: randomized to nivolumab then ipilimumab (arm A) or the reverse (arm B). Patients had received no earlier DNA-damaging chemotherapy. Live CD3+CD8+ CD19− CD56− cells were sorted from PBMCs. This clonotype was obtained from a human donor with melanoma. The chain has TRBV9 and TRBJ1-4; maybe TRBD1 (6 bases). Material: CD8+ T cells sorted from blood (inferred from file names), obtained from a patient given nivolumab and ipilimumab in sequence. CDR3 sequence reads: CASSVDGGLQGEKLFF. The CDR3 bases are TGTGCCAGCAGCGTAGATGGTGGGCTTCAGGGGGAAAAACTGTTTTTT.